The following is a T cell receptor beta chain sequence with its context. These data originate in a study of PD-L1 blockade in urothelial cancer. The method was immunoSEQ multiplex PCR; TCRdb's version includes in-frame clones alone and lacks a portion of them. Here the sample spans 30,000 to 40,000 clones, 70% to 85% being singletons. This CDR3 has 16 amino acids. V lost 1 base to trimming and J lost 2 bases; unmatched junction nucleotides: 4. The germline gives CDR1 PRHDT, CDR2 FYEKMQ (reference sequence). The source was PBMCs, collected around atezolizumab (anti-PD-L1) treatment. The chain employs TRBV13 and TRBJ1-2, with 10 bases matching TRBD1. This sequence was found in a man in his 60s with urothelial cancer. The CDR3 DNA reads TGTGCCAGCAGCTTAGCAGGGACAGGGGAAAACTATGGCTACACCTTC. Protein: CASSLAGTGENYGYTF.